This TCR beta chain was identified in a study of cytomegalovirus exposure and HLA in healthy donors. The study, taken as a whole, reports: A classifier reportedly called cytomegalovirus status with high sensitivity and specificity. A cluster of highly shared sequence variants was likely a sequencing artifact.

Healthy bone marrow donors made up the cohort. CDR3 length: 13 amino acids. Per germline, CDR1 SNHLY and CDR2 FYNNEI. Trimming removed 7 bases from V and 3 bases from J, with 13 bases in between. In the PCR, 60 Vbeta and 13 Jbeta primers were used. Measured with immunoSEQ multiplex PCR; TCRdb has only the in-frame clones, and not every one. The sample yields around 110,000 clones, around 75% seen once. About this clone: Its antigen is not known.

The origin of this receptor is a woman younger than 30 in good health and CMV-seronegative. The sequenced sample consisted of PBMCs. This chain links TRBV2 with TRBJ2-7, with D tentatively TRBD2 (6 bases). CDR3 nucleotide sequence: TGTGCCAGCACGGGCGGGGTGAGCTACGAGCAGTACTTC. Its protein is CASTGGVSYEQYF.